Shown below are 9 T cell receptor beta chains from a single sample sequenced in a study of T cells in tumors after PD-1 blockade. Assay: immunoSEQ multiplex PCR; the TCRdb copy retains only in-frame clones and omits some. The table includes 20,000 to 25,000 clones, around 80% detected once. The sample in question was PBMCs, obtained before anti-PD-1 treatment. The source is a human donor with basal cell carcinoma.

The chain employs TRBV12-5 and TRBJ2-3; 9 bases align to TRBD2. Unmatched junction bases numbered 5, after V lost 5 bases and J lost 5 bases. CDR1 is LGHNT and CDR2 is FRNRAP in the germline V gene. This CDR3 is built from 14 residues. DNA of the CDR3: TGTGCTAGTGGTGAGGGACTAGCAAAAGATACGCAGTATTTT. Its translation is CASGEGLAKDTQYF.

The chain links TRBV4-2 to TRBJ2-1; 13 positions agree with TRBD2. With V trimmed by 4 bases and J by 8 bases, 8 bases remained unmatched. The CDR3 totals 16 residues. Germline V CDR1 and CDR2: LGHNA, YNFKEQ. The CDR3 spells CASSRTGTSGADEQFF. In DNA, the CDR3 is TGTGCCAGCAGCCGGACCGGGACTAGCGGGGCCGATGAGCAGTTCTTC.

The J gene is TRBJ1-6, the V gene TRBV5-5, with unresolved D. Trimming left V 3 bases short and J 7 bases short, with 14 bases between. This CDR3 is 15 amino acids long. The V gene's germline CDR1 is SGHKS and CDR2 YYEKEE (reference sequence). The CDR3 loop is CASSSRTAANSPLHF. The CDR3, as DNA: TGTGCCAGCAGCTCGCGGACGGCGGCGAATTCACCCCTCCACTTT.

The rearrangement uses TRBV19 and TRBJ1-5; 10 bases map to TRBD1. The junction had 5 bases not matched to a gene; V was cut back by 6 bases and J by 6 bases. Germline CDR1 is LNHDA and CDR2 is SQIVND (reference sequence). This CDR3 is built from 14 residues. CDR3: CASSGGTGVQPQHF. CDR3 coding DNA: TGTGCCAGTAGCGGCGGGACAGGGGTTCAGCCCCAGCATTTT. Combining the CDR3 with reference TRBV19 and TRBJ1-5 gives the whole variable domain DGGITQSPKYLFRKEGQNVTLSCEQNLNHDAMYWYRQDPGQGLRLIYYSQIVNDFQKGDIAEGYSVSREKKESFPLTVTSAQKNPTAFYLCASSGGTGVQPQHFGDGTRLSIL.

This chain's CDR3 is CASSRELGNTIYF. DNA for the CDR3: TGTGCCAGCAGCAGAGAGCTCGGAAACACCATATATTTT. The chain employs TRBV7-6 and TRBJ1-3; no reliable D call. V shed 5 bases and J shed 4 bases, with 9 bases lying between them. The V gene's germline CDR1 is SGHVS and CDR2 FNYEAQ. The CDR3 runs to 13 residues.

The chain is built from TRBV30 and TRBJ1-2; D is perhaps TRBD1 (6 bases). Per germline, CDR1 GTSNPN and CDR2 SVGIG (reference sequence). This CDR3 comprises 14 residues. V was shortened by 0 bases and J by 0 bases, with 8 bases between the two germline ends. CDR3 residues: CAWSVGGANYGYTF. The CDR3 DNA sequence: TGTGCCTGGAGTGTAGGGGGAGCTAACTATGGCTACACCTTC.

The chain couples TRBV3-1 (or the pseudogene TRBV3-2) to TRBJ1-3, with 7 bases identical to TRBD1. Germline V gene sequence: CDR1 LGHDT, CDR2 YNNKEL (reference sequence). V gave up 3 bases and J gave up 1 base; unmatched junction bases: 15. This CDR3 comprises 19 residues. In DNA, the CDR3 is TGTGCCAGCAGCCACAGGGGGAAGAAGGGCCCGAGTTCTGGAAACACCATATATTTT. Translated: CASSHRGKKGPSSGNTIYF.

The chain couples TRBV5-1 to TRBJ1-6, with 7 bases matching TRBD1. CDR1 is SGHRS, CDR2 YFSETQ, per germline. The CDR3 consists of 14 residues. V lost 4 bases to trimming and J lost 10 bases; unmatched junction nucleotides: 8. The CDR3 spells CASSLQGFDSPLHF. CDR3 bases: TGCGCCAGCAGCCTACAGGGGTTTGACTCACCCCTCCACTTT.

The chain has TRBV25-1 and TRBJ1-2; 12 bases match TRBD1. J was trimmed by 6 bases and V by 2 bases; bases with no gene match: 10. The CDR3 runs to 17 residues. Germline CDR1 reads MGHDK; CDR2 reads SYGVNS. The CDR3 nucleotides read TGTGCCAGCAGTGAACACCCGGGACAGGGGGCTTATCATGGCTACACCTTC. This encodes CASSEHPGQGAYHGYTF.